This entry is about one TCR beta chain. No antigen is known for it. The sample belongs to a study of cytomegalovirus exposure and HLA in healthy donors. Findings of the study overall: Excluded: some indistinguishable V segments such as TRBV6-2 and TRBV6-3.

The PCR made use of 60 Vbeta and 13 Jbeta primers. Sequencing was performed with immunoSEQ multiplex PCR; in TCRdb, only in-frame clones are kept and a portion is missing. This table holds roughly 200,000 clones, 70% to 85% found once. V lost 6 bases, J lost 3 bases, and 9 bases lay in between. There are 12 residues in the CDR3. The V gene's germline CDR1 is MDHEN and CDR2 SYDVKM. This receptor was taken from a middle-aged woman in good health and CMV-seronegative. Sequencing was performed on PBMCs. The genes are TRBV28 and TRBJ2-7; a possible D gene is TRBD2 (6 bases). The CDR3 region has the DNA TGTGCCAGCAGCCGGGGGATCTACGAGCAGTACTTC. Translation gives CASSRGIYEQYF.